A selection of T cell receptor beta chains follows, all from one sample in a study of neoadjuvant nivolumab and ipilimumab in lung cancer. Method: immunoSEQ multiplex PCR; TCRdb's copy keeps in-frame clones and lacks some. The sample has around 24,000 clones; 75% to 85% are singletons. Material: tumor tissue, obtained after neoadjuvant nivolumab, alone or with ipilimumab, at or shortly before surgery. The receptor source for this set is an adult with non-small cell lung cancer. Both conserved end residues are part of each CDR3. The D gene is left open where the match is weak. Size tells how often a clone was seen (once, few, many) or the class of an expanded clone, and some rows leave it out.

>TRBJ2-7|TRBV11-1|TRBD2|.
CASSLGTSGPTGGYEQYF
TGTGCCAGCAGCCTCGGGACTAGCGGGCCCACGGGGGGCTACGAGCAGTACTTC
>TRBJ1-2|TRBV27|.|.
CASKTSGSYGYTF
TGTGCCAGCAAAACTTCAGGGAGCTATGGCTACACCTTC
>TRBJ2-4|TRBV29-1|.|.
CSVETGLVAKNIQYF
TGCAGCGTTGAAACAGGGTTAGTGGCCAAAAACATTCAGTACTTC
>TRBJ2-2|TRBV25-1|TRBD2|.
CASSELAGRRSGELFF
TGTGCCAGCAGTGAACTGGCCGGGAGGCGATCCGGGGAGCTGTTTTTT
>TRBJ1-1|TRBV27|.|.
CASSSQGSNTEAFF
TGTGCCAGCAGTAGTCAGGGATCGAACACTGAAGCTTTCTTT
>TRBJ1-1|TRBV18|.|.
CASSKGFGMNTEAFF
TGTGCCAGCTCAAAGGGCTTTGGGATGAACACTGAAGCTTTCTTT
>TRBJ1-1|TRBV29-1|TRBD1|once
CSVEDRWGQGPGTEAFF
TGCAGCGTTGAAGATCGGTGGGGACAGGGTCCGGGCACTGAAGCTTTCTTT
>TRBJ1-1|TRBV7-2|.|.
CASSSRDILTEAFF
TGTGCCAGCAGCTCGCGGGACATCCTCACTGAAGCTTTCTTT
>TRBJ2-7|TRBV6-1|TRBD1|.
CASSDRDRGDYEQYF
TGTGCCAGCAGTGACCGGGACAGGGGTGACTACGAGCAGTACTTC
>TRBJ2-7|TRBV11-3|TRBD1|once
CASSPDRGKYEQYF
TGTGCCAGCAGCCCGGACAGGGGGAAGTACGAGCAGTACTTC